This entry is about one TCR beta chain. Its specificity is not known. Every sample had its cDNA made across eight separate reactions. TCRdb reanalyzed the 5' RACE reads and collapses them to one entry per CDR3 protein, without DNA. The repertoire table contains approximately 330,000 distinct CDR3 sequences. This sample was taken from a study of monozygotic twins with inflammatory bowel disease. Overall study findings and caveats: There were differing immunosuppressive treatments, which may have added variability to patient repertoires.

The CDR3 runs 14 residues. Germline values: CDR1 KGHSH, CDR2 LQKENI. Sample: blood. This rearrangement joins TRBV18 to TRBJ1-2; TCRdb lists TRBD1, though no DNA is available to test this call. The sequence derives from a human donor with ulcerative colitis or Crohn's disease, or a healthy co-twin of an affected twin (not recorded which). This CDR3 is CASSPSGGGYGYTF.